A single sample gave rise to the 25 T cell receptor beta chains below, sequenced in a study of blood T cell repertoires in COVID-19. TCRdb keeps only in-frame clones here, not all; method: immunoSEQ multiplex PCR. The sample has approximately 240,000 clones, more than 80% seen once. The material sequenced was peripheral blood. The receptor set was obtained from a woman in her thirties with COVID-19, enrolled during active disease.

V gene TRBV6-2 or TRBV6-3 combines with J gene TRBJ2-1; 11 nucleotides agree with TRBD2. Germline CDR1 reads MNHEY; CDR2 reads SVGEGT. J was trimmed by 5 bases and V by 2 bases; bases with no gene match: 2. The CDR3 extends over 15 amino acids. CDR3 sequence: CASSYGTSGDNEQFF. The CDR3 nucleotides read TGTGCCAGCAGTTACGGGACTAGCGGCGACAATGAGCAGTTCTTC.

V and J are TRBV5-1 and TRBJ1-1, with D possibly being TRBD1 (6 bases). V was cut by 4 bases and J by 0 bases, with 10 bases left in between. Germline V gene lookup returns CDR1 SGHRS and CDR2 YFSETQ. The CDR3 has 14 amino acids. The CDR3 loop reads CASSTGQLNTEAFF. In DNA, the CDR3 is TGCGCCAGCAGCACGGGACAATTGAACACTGAAGCTTTCTTT.

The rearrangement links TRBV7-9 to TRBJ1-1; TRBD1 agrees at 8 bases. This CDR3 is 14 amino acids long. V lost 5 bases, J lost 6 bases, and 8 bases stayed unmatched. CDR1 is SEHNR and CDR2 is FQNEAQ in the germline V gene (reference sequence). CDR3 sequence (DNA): TGTGCCAGCAGCCTCGGACAGGGAGAGGCTGAAGCTTTCTTT. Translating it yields CASSLGQGEAEAFF.

DNA for the CDR3: TGTGCCACCAGTGCCCCAGCGAGGGACAGAGACTATGGCTACACCTTC. It encodes CATSAPARDRDYGYTF. The rearrangement joins TRBV24-1 to TRBJ1-2; 7 bases match TRBD1. V dropped 5 bases and J dropped 3; count of bases not matched to a gene: 11. Germline-derived CDR1 and CDR2 are KGHDR and SFDVKD. The CDR3 runs 16 residues.

CDR3 DNA sequence: TGCGCCAGCAGCCAGAGGACAGGGTTGAACACTGAAGCTTTCTTT. Translation gives CASSQRTGLNTEAFF. V usage is TRBV4-1 and J usage is TRBJ1-1, with 8 bases lining up with TRBD1. The junction had 3 bases not matched to a gene; V was cut back by 3 bases and J by 0 bases. CDR3 length: 15 amino acids. Germline V gene sequence: CDR1 MGHRA, CDR2 YSYEKL.

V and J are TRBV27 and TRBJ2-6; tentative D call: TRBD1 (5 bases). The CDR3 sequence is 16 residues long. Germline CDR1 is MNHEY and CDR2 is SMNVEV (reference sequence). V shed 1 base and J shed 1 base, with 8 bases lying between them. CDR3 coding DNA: TGTGCCAGCAGTTTATTGTCAGGGTCTGGGGCCAACGTCCTGACTTTC. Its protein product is CASSLLSGSGANVLTF.

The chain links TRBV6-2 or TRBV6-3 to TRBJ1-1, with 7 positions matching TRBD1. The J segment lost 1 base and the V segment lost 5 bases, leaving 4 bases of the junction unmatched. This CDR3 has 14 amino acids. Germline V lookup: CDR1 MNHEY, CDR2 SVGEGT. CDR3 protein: CASSQGGANTEAFF. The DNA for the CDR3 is TGTGCCAGCAGTCAAGGGGGCGCGAACACTGAAGCTTTCTTT.

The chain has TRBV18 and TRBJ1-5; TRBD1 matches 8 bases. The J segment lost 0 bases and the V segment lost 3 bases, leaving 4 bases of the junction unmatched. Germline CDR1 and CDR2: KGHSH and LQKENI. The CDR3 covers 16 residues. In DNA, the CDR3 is TGTGCCAGCTCACCGGACAGGGTCCATAGCAATCAGCCCCAGCATTTT. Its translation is CASSPDRVHSNQPQHF.

For the CDR3, the DNA is TGTGCCAGTAGTATCCTAGGAGAGACCCAGTACTTC. Protein sequence: CASSILGETQYF. The genes are TRBV19 and TRBJ2-5, with D uncertain. Germline V lookup: CDR1 LNHDA, CDR2 SQIVND (reference sequence). The CDR3 loop spans 12 amino acids. Trimming removed 3 bases from V and 4 bases from J, with 6 bases in between.

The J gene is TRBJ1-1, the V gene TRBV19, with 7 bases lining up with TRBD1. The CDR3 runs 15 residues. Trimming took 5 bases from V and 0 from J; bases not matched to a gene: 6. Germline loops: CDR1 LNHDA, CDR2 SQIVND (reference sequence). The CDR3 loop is CASSVRDRLNTEAFF. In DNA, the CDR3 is TGTGCCAGTAGTGTGAGGGACAGATTGAACACTGAAGCTTTCTTT. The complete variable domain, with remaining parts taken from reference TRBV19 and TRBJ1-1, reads DGGITQSPKYLFRKEGQNVTLSCEQNLNHDAMYWYRQDPGQGLRLIYYSQIVNDFQKGDIAEGYSVSREKKESFPLTVTSAQKNPTAFYLCASSVRDRLNTEAFFGQGTRLTVV.

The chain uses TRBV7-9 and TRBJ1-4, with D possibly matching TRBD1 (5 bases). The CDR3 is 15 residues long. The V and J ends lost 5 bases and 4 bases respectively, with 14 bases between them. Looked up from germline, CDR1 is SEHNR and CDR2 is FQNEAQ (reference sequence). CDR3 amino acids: CASSTYTGGNEKLFF. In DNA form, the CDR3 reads TGTGCCAGCAGCACCTACACCGGGGGTAATGAAAAACTGTTTTTT. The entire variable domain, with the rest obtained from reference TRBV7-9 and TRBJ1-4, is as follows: DTGVSQNPRHKITKRGQNVTFRCDPISEHNRLYWYRQTLGQGPEFLTYFQNEAQLEKSRLLSDRFSAERPKGSFSTLEIQRTEQGDSAMYLCASSTYTGGNEKLFFGSGTQLSVL.

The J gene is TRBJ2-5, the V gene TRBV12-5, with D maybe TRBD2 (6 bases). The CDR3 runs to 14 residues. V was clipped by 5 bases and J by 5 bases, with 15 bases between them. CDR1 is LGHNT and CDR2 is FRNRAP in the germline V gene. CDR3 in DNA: TGTGCTAGTGGTGCCGGGACTTCAGGGGAGACCCAGTACTTC. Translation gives CASGAGTSGETQYF.

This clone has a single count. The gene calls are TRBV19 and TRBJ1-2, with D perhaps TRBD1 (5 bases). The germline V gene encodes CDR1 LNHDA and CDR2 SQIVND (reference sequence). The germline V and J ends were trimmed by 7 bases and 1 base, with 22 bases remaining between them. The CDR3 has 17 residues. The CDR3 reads CASTRFGSRDLNYGYTF. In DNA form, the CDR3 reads TGTGCCAGTACCCGATTCGGGAGCAGGGACCTTAACTATGGCTACACCTTC.

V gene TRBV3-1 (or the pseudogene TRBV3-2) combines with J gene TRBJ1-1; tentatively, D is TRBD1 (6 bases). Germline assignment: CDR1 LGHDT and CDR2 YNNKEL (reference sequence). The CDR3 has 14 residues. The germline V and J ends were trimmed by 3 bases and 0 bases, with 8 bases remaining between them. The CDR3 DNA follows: TGTGCCAGCAGCCAGGGGGCGTTGAACACTGAAGCTTTCTTT. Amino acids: CASSQGALNTEAFF.

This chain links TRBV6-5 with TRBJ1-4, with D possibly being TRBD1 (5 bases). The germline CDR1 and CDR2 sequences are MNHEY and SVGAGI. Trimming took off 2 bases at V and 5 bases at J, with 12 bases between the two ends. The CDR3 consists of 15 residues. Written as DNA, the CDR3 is TGTGCCAGCAGTTACAACGGGGGGAGGAATGAAAAACTGTTTTTT. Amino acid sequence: CASSYNGGRNEKLFF.

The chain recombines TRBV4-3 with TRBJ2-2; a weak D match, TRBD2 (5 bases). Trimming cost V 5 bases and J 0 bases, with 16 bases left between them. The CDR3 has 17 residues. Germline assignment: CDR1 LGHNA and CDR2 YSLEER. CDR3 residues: CASSLTGSVTNTGELFF. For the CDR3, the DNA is TGCGCCAGCAGCTTAACGGGGAGCGTGACGAACACCGGGGAGCTGTTTTTT.

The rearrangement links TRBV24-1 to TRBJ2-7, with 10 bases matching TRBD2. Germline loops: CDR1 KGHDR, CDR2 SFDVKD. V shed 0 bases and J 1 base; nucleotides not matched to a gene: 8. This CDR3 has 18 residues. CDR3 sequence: CATSDLPQTSGFSYEQYF. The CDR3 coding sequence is TGTGCCACCAGTGATTTGCCCCAGACTAGCGGGTTTTCCTACGAGCAGTACTTC.

The CDR3, as DNA: TGTGCCAGCAGTCCCCCTCATCCGGGACAGGGTGCAGATACGCAGTATTTT. This encodes CASSPPHPGQGADTQYF. This rearrangement joins TRBV6-2 or TRBV6-3 to TRBJ2-3; TRBD1 matches 9 bases. CDR1 is MNHEY and CDR2 is SVGEGT in the germline V gene. The length of the CDR3 is 17 residues. V shed 5 bases and J 4 bases; nucleotides not matched to a gene: 13.

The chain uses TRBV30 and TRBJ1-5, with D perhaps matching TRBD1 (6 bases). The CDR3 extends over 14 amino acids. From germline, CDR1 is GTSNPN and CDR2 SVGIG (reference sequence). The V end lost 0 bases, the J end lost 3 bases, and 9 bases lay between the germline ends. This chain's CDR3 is CAWSVGHNNQPQHF. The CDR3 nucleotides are TGTGCCTGGAGTGTGGGACACAACAATCAGCCCCAGCATTTT.

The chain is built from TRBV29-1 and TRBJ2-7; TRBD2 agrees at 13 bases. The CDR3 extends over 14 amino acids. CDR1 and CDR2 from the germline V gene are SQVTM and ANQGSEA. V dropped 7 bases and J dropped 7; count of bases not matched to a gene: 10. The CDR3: CSAGTSGATGEQYF. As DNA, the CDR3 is TGCAGCGCCGGGACTAGCGGGGCGACGGGTGAGCAGTACTTC.

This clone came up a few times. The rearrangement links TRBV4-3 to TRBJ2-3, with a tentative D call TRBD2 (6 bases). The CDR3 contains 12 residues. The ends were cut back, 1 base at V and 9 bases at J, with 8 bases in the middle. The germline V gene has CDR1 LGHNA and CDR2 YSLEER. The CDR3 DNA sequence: TGCGCCAGCAGCCAAGTAGCGGAGACGCAGTATTTT. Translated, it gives CASSQVAETQYF.

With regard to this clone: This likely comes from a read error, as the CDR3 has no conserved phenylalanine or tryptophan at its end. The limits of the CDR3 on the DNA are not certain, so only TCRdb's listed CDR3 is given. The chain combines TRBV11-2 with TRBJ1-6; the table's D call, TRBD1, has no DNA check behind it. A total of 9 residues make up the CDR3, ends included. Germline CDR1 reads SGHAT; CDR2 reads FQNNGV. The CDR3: CASSATWDT.

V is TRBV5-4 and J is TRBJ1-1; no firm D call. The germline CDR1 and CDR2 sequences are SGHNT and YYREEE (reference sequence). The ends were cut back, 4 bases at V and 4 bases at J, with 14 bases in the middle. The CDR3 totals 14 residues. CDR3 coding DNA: TGTGCCAGCAGCCCGCGGGGTGGGTTCACTGAAGCTTTCTTT. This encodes CASSPRGGFTEAFF.

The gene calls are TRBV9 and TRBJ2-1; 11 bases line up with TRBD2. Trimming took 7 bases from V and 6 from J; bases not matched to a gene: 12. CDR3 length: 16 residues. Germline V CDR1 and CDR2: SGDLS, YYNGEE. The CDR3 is CASGSHSGRAVNEQFF. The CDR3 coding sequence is TGTGCCAGCGGATCCCATAGCGGGAGGGCCGTCAATGAGCAGTTCTTC.

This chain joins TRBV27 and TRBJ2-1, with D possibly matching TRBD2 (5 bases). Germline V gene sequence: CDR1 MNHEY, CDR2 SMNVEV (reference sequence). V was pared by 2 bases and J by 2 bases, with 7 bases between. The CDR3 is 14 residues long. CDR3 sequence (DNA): TGTGCCAGCAGTTTAGCGGGTACCTACAATGAGCAGTTCTTC. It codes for CASSLAGTYNEQFF.